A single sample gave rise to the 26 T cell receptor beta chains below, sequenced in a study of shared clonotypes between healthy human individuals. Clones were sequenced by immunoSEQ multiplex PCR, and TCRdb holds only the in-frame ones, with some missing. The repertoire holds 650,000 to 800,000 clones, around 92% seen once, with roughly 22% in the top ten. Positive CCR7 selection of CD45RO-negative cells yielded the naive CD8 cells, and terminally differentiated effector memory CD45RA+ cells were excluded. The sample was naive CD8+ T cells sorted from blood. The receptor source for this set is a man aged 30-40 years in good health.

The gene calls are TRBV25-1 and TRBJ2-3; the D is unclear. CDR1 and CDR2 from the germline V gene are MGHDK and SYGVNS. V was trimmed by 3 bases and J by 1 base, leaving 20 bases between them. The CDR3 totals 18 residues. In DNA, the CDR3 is TGTGCCAGCAGTGATGTCCACAGATCTGTACGGGGCACAGATACGCAGTATTTT. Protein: CASSDVHRSVRGTDTQYF.

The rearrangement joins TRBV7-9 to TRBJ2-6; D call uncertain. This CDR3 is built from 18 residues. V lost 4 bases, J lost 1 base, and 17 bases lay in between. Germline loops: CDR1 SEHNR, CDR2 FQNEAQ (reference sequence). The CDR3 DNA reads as TGTGCCAGCAGCTCATTAGCCCAGAGCTTATCTGGGGCCAACGTCCTGACTTTC. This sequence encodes CASSSLAQSLSGANVLTF.

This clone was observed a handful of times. The CDR3 DNA reads TGTGCCAGCAGCTTAGTAGGGGTTGATGAAGCTTTCTTT. Protein sequence: CASSLVGVDEAFF. The V gene is TRBV11-2, the J gene TRBJ1-1; tentatively, D is TRBD1 (5 bases). V was cut by 1 base and J by 7 bases, with 10 bases left in between. The germline V gene encodes CDR1 SGHAT and CDR2 FQNNGV. The CDR3 covers 13 residues.

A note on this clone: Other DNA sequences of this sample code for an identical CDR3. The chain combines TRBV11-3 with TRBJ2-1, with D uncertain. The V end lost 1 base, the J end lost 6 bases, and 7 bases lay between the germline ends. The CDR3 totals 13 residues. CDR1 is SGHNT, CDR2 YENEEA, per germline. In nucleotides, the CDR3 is TGTGCCAGCAGCTTAGGTACCGCCAATGAGCAGTTCTTC. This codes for CASSLGTANEQFF.

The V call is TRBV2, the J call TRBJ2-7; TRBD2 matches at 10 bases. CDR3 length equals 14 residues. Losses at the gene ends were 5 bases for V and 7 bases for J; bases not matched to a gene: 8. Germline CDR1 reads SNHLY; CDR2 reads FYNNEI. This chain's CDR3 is CASSRTSGSFEQYF. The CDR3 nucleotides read TGTGCCAGCAGTAGGACTAGCGGTTCCTTTGAGCAGTACTTC.

CDR3 loop: CASSTRGGYGYTF. The DNA of the CDR3 is TGTGCCAGCAGCACCCGGGGAGGCTATGGCTACACCTTC. The rearrangement joins TRBV13 to TRBJ1-2; D gene uncertain. The CDR3 covers 13 residues. Trimming removed 5 bases at V and 4 bases at J, with 11 bases between. Per the germline V gene, CDR1 is PRHDT and CDR2 is FYEKMQ (reference sequence). Looking up the rest from reference TRBV13 and TRBJ1-2 gives the full variable domain: AAGVIQSPRHLIKEKRETATLKCYPIPRHDTVYWYQQGPGQDPQFLISFYEKMQSDKGSIPDRFSAQQFSDYHSELNMSSLELGDSALYFCASSTRGGYGYTFGSGTRLTVV.

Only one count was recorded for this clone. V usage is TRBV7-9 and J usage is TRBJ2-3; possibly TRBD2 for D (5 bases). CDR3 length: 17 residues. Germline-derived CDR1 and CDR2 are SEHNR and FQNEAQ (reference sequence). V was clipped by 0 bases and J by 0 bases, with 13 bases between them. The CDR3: CASSLADGGLSTDTQYF. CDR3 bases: TGTGCCAGCAGCTTAGCGGACGGCGGGCTTAGCACAGATACGCAGTATTTT. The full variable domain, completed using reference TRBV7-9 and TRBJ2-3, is DTGVSQNPRHKITKRGQNVTFRCDPISEHNRLYWYRQTLGQGPEFLTYFQNEAQLEKSRLLSDRFSAERPKGSFSTLEIQRTEQGDSAMYLCASSLADGGLSTDTQYFGPGTRLTVL.

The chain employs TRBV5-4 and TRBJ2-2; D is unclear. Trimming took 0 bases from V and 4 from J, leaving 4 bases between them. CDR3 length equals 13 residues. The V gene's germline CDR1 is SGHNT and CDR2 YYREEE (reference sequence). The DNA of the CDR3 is TGTGCCAGCAGCTTGGATGTCACCGGGGAGCTGTTTTTT. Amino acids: CASSLDVTGELFF. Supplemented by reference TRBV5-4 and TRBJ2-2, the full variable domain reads ETGVTQSPTHLIKTRGQQVTLRCSSQSGHNTVSWYQQALGQGPQFIFQYYREEENGRGNFPPRFSGLQFPNYSSELNVNALELDDSALYLCASSLDVTGELFFGEGSRLTVL.

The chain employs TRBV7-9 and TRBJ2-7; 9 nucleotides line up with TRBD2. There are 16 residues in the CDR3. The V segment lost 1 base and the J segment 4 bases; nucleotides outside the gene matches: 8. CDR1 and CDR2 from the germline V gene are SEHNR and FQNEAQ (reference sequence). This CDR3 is CASSLVGAGGPYEQYF. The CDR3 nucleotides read TGTGCCAGCAGCTTAGTTGGGGCGGGAGGGCCATACGAGCAGTACTTC.

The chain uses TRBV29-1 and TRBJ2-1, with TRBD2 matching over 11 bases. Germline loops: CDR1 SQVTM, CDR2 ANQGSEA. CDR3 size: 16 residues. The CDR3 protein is CTSIRGTSGRYNEQFF. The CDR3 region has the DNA TGCACCTCCATTAGGGGGACTAGCGGCCGCTACAATGAGCAGTTCTTC.

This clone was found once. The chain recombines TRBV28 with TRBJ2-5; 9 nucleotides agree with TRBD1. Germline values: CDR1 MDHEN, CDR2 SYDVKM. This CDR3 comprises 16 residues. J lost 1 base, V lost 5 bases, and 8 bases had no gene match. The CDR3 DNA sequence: TGTGCCAGCAGTCGTATACAGGGGGCCCTCCAAGAGACCCAGTACTTC. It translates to CASSRIQGALQETQYF.

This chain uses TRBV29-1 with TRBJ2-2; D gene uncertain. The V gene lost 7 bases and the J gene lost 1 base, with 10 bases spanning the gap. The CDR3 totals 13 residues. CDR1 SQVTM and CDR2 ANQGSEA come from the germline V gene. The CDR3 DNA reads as TGCAGCGCTTTAACCGAGAACACCGGGGAGCTGTTTTTT. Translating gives CSALTENTGELFF.

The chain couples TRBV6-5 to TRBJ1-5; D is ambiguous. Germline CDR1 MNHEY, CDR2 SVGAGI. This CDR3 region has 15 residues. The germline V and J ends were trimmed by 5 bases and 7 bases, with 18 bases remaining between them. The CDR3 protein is CASSPPGGIIQPQHF. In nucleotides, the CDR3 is TGTGCCAGCAGTCCGCCGGGAGGAATCATCCAGCCCCAGCATTTT.

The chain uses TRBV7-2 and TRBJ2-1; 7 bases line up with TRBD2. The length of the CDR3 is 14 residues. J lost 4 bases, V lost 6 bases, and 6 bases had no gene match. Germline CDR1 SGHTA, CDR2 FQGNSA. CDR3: CASRRGLVYNEQFF. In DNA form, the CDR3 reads TGTGCCAGCAGGCGCGGACTAGTTTACAATGAGCAGTTCTTC.

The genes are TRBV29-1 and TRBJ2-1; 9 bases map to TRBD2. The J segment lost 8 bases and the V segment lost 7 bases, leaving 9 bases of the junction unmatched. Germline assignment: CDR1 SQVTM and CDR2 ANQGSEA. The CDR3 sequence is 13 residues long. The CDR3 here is CSAPGLAGDEQFF. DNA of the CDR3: TGCAGCGCGCCGGGACTAGCAGGCGATGAGCAGTTCTTC.

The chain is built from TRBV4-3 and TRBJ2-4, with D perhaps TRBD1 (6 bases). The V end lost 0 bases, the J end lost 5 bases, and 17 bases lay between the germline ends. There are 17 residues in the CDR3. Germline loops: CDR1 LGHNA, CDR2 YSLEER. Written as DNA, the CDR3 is TGCGCCAGCAGCCAAGACCCCGGCAGGGGATGGGAAAACATTCAGTACTTC. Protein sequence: CASSQDPGRGWENIQYF.

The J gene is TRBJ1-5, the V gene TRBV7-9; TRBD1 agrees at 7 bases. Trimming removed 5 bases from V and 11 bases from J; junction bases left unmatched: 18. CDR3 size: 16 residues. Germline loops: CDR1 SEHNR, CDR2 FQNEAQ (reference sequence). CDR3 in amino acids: CASSQGGFDGIKSQHF. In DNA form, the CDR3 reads TGTGCCAGCAGCCAGGGGGGGTTCGATGGGATTAAGTCCCAGCATTTT.

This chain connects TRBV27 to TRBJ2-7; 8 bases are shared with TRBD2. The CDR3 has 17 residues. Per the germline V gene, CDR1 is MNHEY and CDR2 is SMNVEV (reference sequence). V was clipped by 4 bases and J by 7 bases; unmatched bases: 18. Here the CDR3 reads CASSSGTGGPGDGEQYF. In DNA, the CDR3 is TGTGCCAGCAGTTCCGGGACGGGAGGGCCCGGTGACGGAGAGCAGTACTTC.

The CDR3, as DNA: TGTGCCAGTAGTTTGAGGGGATCCACTGAAGCTTTCTTT. Encoded protein: CASSLRGSTEAFF. This chain connects TRBV19 to TRBJ1-1; tentatively, D is TRBD1 (5 bases). Germline CDR1 reads LNHDA; CDR2 reads SQIVND (reference sequence). The CDR3 sequence is 13 residues long. V was clipped by 5 bases and J by 4 bases, with 11 bases between them.

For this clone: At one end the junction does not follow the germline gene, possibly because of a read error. This chain's CDR3 is CSVEGGGANVLTF. CDR3 in DNA: TGCAGCGTCGAAGGCGGGGGAGCCAACGTCCTGACTTTC. V is TRBV29-1 and J is TRBJ2-6; TRBD2 matches at 7 bases. This CDR3 contains 13 residues. The germline CDR1 and CDR2 sequences are SQVTM and ANQGSEA.

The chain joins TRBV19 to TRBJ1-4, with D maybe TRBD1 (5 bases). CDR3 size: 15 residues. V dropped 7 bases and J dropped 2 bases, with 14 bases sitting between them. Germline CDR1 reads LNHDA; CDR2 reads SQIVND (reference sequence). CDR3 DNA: TGTGCCAGTAAGAACGGTTGGGGGACTAATGAAAAACTGTTTTTT. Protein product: CASKNGWGTNEKLFF.

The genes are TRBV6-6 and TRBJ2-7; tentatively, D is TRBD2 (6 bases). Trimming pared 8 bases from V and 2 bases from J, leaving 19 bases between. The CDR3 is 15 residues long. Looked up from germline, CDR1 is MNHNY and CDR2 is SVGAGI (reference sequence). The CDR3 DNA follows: TGTGCCAGCCAACCACCAGGTAGCGGAGCCTACGAGCAGTACTTC. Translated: CASQPPGSGAYEQYF.

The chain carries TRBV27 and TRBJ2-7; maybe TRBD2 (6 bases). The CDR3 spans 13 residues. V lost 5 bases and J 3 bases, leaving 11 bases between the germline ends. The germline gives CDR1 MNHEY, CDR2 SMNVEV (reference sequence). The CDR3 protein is CASSPGGDYEQYF. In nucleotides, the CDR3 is TGTGCCAGCAGTCCGGGCGGGGACTACGAGCAGTACTTC.

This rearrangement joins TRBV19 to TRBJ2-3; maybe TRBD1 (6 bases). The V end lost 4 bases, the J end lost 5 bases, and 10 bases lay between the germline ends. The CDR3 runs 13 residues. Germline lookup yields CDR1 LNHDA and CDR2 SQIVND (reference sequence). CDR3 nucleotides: TGTGCCAGTAGTACAACAGGGATAGATACGCAGTATTTT. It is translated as CASSTTGIDTQYF.

In DNA, the CDR3 is TGCGCCAGCAGCCTAGCCGAGATGGGCTACGAGCAGTACTTC. Translation gives CASSLAEMGYEQYF. This chain joins TRBV4-3 and TRBJ2-7; D unresolved. V lost 4 bases, J lost 3 bases, and 13 bases lay in between. There are 14 residues in the CDR3. The germline gives CDR1 LGHNA, CDR2 YSLEER.

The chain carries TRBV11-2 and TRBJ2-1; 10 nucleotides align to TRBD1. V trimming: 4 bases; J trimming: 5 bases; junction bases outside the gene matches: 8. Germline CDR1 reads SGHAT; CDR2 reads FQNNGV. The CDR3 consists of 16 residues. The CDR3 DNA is TGTGCCAGCAGCTCTCTCGACAGGGGGCTAAACAATGAGCAGTTCTTC. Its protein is CASSSLDRGLNNEQFF.